This is a list of T cell receptor beta chains from one sample in a study of vaccination and CD4 T cells after COVID-19. These receptors' targets are unknown. MiXCR, run by TCRdb on the PCR reads, gives a single entry per CDR3 protein. The sample includes 13,000 to 15,000 distinct CDR3 sequences, more than 45% seen only once; the top ten take 6.5% to 9.5%. Sample: CD4+ T cells from blood, cultured in vitro. The receptors come from a human donor who had recovered from COVID-19. The CDR3 runs from the conserved cysteine through the conserved F or W. A D gene is named only where the DNA matches it firmly. Clone size appears in some rows only: once, few, many, or a class for an expanded clone.

v_gene: TRBV20-1; abundance: -; j_gene: TRBJ2-7; d_gene: -; CDR3nt: TGCAGTGCTAGTCAACCCGGGTACGAGCAGTACTTC; CDR3aa: CSASQPGYEQYF
v_gene: TRBV4-1; abundance: -; j_gene: TRBJ2-3; d_gene: TRBD2; CDR3nt: TGCGCCAGCAGCCTCGGACTAGCGGGGGGGGGGGATACGCAGTATTTT; CDR3aa: CASSLGLAGGGDTQYF
v_gene: TRBV6-1; abundance: -; j_gene: TRBJ2-1; d_gene: -; CDR3nt: TGTGCCAGCAGTGTAGGGCACATCAATGAGCAGTTCTTC; CDR3aa: CASSVGHINEQFF
v_gene: TRBV11-3; abundance: -; j_gene: TRBJ2-5; d_gene: TRBD2; CDR3nt: TGTGCCAGCAGCTTATCCACTAGCGGGGGCCAAGAGACCCAGTACTTC; CDR3aa: CASSLSTSGGQETQYF
v_gene: TRBV4-1; abundance: -; j_gene: TRBJ2-7; d_gene: -; CDR3nt: TGCGCCAGCAGCCAGAGGGTGTGGGCATTCGAGCAGTACTTC; CDR3aa: CASSQRVWAFEQYF
v_gene: TRBV7-7; abundance: few; j_gene: TRBJ1-2; d_gene: -; CDR3nt: TGTGCTAGCAGCTCCGGTCAGGGGCCTAACTATAACTATGGCTACACCTTC; CDR3aa: CASSSGQGPNYNYGYTF
v_gene: TRBV5-1; abundance: -; j_gene: TRBJ1-2; d_gene: -; CDR3nt: TGCGCCAGCAGCTTAACTGACAAGATCTATGGCTACACCTTC; CDR3aa: CASSLTDKIYGYTF
v_gene: TRBV20-1; abundance: -; j_gene: TRBJ1-5; d_gene: -; CDR3nt: TGCAGTGCAAGGCACGGCAGCAATCAGCCCCAGCATTTT; CDR3aa: CSARHGSNQPQHF
v_gene: TRBV10-2; abundance: -; j_gene: TRBJ1-5; d_gene: -; CDR3nt: TGCGCCAGCAGGCAGGCAGGAGAGCCCCAGCATTTT; CDR3aa: CASRQAGEPQHF
v_gene: TRBV24-1; abundance: once; j_gene: TRBJ1-4; d_gene: -; CDR3nt: TGTGCCACCAGTGACAGGGGATACGAAAAACTGTTTTTT; CDR3aa: CATSDRGYEKLFF
v_gene: TRBV5-1; abundance: -; j_gene: TRBJ1-1; d_gene: -; CDR3nt: TGCGCCAGCGCACTGTATGGGGGGACTGAAGCTTTCTTT; CDR3aa: CASALYGGTEAFF
v_gene: TRBV6-5; abundance: -; j_gene: TRBJ2-3; d_gene: TRBD1; CDR3nt: TGTGCCAGCAGTTACTCGATGTTTGGACAGGGAACTAGCACAGATACGCAGTATTTT; CDR3aa: CASSYSMFGQGTSTDTQYF
v_gene: TRBV11-2; abundance: -; j_gene: TRBJ2-7; d_gene: -; CDR3nt: TGTGCCAGCAGCTTAGAATTCGCGACGGGGGAGCAGTACTTC; CDR3aa: CASSLEFATGEQYF
v_gene: TRBV25-1; abundance: few; j_gene: TRBJ2-3; d_gene: TRBD2; CDR3nt: TGTGCCAGCAGTGAAAGCCTAGCGGACACAGATACGCAGTATTTT; CDR3aa: CASSESLADTDTQYF
v_gene: TRBV18; abundance: -; j_gene: TRBJ1-1; d_gene: TRBD1; CDR3nt: TGTGCCAGCTCACCAACTACAGGGGACACTGAAGCTTTCTTT; CDR3aa: CASSPTTGDTEAFF
v_gene: TRBV28; abundance: few; j_gene: TRBJ1-2; d_gene: -; CDR3nt: TGTGCCAGCAGTTTAAGCAGGGGCTACACCTTC; CDR3aa: CASSLSRGYTF
v_gene: TRBV9; abundance: -; j_gene: TRBJ1-6; d_gene: -; CDR3nt: TGTGCCAGCAGCGTGGTAGGGGGAATTAATTCACCCCTCCACTTT; CDR3aa: CASSVVGGINSPLHF
v_gene: TRBV5-1; abundance: -; j_gene: TRBJ2-2; d_gene: TRBD1; CDR3nt: TGCGCCAGCAGAGCCGGGACAGACTACACCGGGGAGCTGTTTTTT; CDR3aa: CASRAGTDYTGELFF
v_gene: TRBV15; abundance: few; j_gene: TRBJ2-5; d_gene: TRBD2; CDR3nt: TGTGCCACCAGCACGGGGGGAGGGGAGACCCAGTACTTC; CDR3aa: CATSTGGGETQYF
v_gene: TRBV7-2; abundance: few; j_gene: TRBJ1-5; d_gene: -; CDR3nt: TGTGCCAGCAGCCCCGTCGCGGGCACAGATCAGCCCCAGCATTTT; CDR3aa: CASSPVAGTDQPQHF
v_gene: TRBV7-2; abundance: few; j_gene: TRBJ1-1; d_gene: -; CDR3nt: TGTGCCAGCAGCTTAGTAGGATCAGGCAACACTGAAGCTTTCTTT; CDR3aa: CASSLVGSGNTEAFF
v_gene: TRBV20-1; abundance: -; j_gene: TRBJ1-1; d_gene: -; CDR3nt: TGCAGTGCTAAAGGGACTCCCGGAACTGAAGCTTTCTTT; CDR3aa: CSAKGTPGTEAFF
v_gene: TRBV18; abundance: -; j_gene: TRBJ2-5; d_gene: -; CDR3nt: TGTGCCAGCTCACCACCGGTCGAAGAGACCCAGTACTTC; CDR3aa: CASSPPVEETQYF
v_gene: TRBV19; abundance: -; j_gene: TRBJ1-5; d_gene: -; CDR3nt: TGTGCCAGTAGGCGGGTAGGAGGAGGGAATCAGCCCCAGCATTTT; CDR3aa: CASRRVGGGNQPQHF
v_gene: TRBV6-1; abundance: few; j_gene: TRBJ2-5; d_gene: -; CDR3nt: TGTGCCAGCAGCCTAAGCCGAAGCCAAGAGACCCAGTACTTC; CDR3aa: CASSLSRSQETQYF
v_gene: TRBV21-1; abundance: -; j_gene: TRBJ1-6; d_gene: -; CDR3nt: TGTGCCCCACGGGGCTCCTATAATTCACCCCTCCACTTT; CDR3aa: CAPRGSYNSPLHF
v_gene: TRBV20-1; abundance: -; j_gene: TRBJ2-2; d_gene: TRBD2; CDR3nt: TGCAGTGTACCGCGGGAGTCCGGGGAGCTGTTTTTT; CDR3aa: CSVPRESGELFF
v_gene: TRBV2; abundance: few; j_gene: TRBJ1-1; d_gene: -; CDR3nt: TGTGCCAGCAATACCGTTGAGGACATTGAAGCTTTCTTT; CDR3aa: CASNTVEDIEAFF
v_gene: TRBV20-1; abundance: few; j_gene: TRBJ2-1; d_gene: TRBD2; CDR3nt: TGCAGTGCTAGCAAACTAGCGGGAGGGCCAGGTTACAATGAGCAGTTCTTC; CDR3aa: CSASKLAGGPGYNEQFF
v_gene: TRBV5-8; abundance: -; j_gene: TRBJ1-6; d_gene: -; CDR3nt: TGTGCCAGCAGCCTACAAAATTCACCCCTCCACTTT; CDR3aa: CASSLQNSPLHF
v_gene: TRBV11-2; abundance: -; j_gene: TRBJ2-7; d_gene: TRBD1; CDR3nt: TGTGCCAGCAGCTTACAGGGGGCCTACGAGCAGTACTTC; CDR3aa: CASSLQGAYEQYF
v_gene: TRBV6-2/TRBV6-3; abundance: -; j_gene: TRBJ1-5; d_gene: TRBD1; CDR3nt: TGTGCCAGCAGTTTCGGCCCAACCAGGGGGTTGAATCAGCCCCAGCATTTT; CDR3aa: CASSFGPTRGLNQPQHF
v_gene: TRBV12-3/TRBV12-4; abundance: few; j_gene: TRBJ1-2; d_gene: TRBD1; CDR3nt: TGTGCCAGCAGCCTGCTCGGGACAGGGAATGGCTACACCTTC; CDR3aa: CASSLLGTGNGYTF
v_gene: TRBV6-4; abundance: -; j_gene: TRBJ2-1; d_gene: -; CDR3nt: TGTGCCAGCAGTGACGGAGCGACAGGAATTTACAATGAGCAGTTCTTC; CDR3aa: CASSDGATGIYNEQFF
v_gene: TRBV7-2; abundance: -; j_gene: TRBJ1-4; d_gene: -; CDR3nt: TGTGCCAGCAGCTTAAGGCAGGGCACTAATGAAAAACTGTTTTTT; CDR3aa: CASSLRQGTNEKLFF
v_gene: TRBV24-1; abundance: -; j_gene: TRBJ1-4; d_gene: -; CDR3nt: TGTGCCACCAGTTTGGGGACTAATGAAAAACTGTTTTTT; CDR3aa: CATSLGTNEKLFF
v_gene: TRBV2; abundance: -; j_gene: TRBJ2-6; d_gene: TRBD2; CDR3nt: TGTGCCAGCCCAGCGGGGGACCCCGCCTCTGGGGCCAACGTCCTGACTTTC; CDR3aa: CASPAGDPASGANVLTF
v_gene: TRBV7-3; abundance: few; j_gene: TRBJ2-2; d_gene: -; CDR3nt: TGTGCCAGCAGCTTCGGGCCCGCGACCGGGGAGCTGTTTTTT; CDR3aa: CASSFGPATGELFF
v_gene: TRBV7-9; abundance: -; j_gene: TRBJ1-5; d_gene: TRBD1; CDR3nt: TGTGCCAGCAGCTTAGTCAGGACAGGGGGAGAGTATAGCAATCAGCCCCAGCATTTT; CDR3aa: CASSLVRTGGEYSNQPQHF
v_gene: TRBV7-2; abundance: few; j_gene: TRBJ1-2; d_gene: TRBD1; CDR3nt: TGTGCCAGCAGTCCGGACAGGGGCTATGGCTACACCTTC; CDR3aa: CASSPDRGYGYTF
v_gene: TRBV7-2; abundance: -; j_gene: TRBJ2-3; d_gene: -; CDR3nt: TGTGCCAGCAGCTTAGGTGTCTTAGCGGAGGAGTGGGGAGATACGCAGTATTTT; CDR3aa: CASSLGVLAEEWGDTQYF
v_gene: TRBV15; abundance: few; j_gene: TRBJ2-7; d_gene: -; CDR3nt: TGTGCCACCAGCACCGACGGGTCCTACGAGCAGTACTTC; CDR3aa: CATSTDGSYEQYF
v_gene: TRBV5-4; abundance: -; j_gene: TRBJ2-1; d_gene: -; CDR3nt: TGTGCCAGCAGCCAGATCGGTTCCTACAATGAGCAGTTCTTC; CDR3aa: CASSQIGSYNEQFF
v_gene: TRBV15; abundance: once; j_gene: TRBJ2-7; d_gene: -; CDR3nt: TGTGCCACCAGCCCCCCTTTCAGGGGCTCCTACGAGCAGTACTTC; CDR3aa: CATSPPFRGSYEQYF
v_gene: TRBV7-8; abundance: medium-sized; j_gene: TRBJ2-3; d_gene: TRBD2; CDR3nt: TGTGCCAGCAGCCGACTAGCGGGGGGTCTCACAGATACGCAGTATTTT; CDR3aa: CASSRLAGGLTDTQYF
v_gene: TRBV10-2; abundance: -; j_gene: TRBJ1-6; d_gene: -; CDR3nt: TGCGCCAGCACCGCACAGGGTCCGCAGGGATCACCCCTCCACTTT; CDR3aa: CASTAQGPQGSPLHF
v_gene: TRBV5-6; abundance: -; j_gene: TRBJ1-1; d_gene: TRBD1; CDR3nt: TGTGCCAGCAGCTTGAAGGGGGCCGGTGGTACTGAAGCTTTCTTT; CDR3aa: CASSLKGAGGTEAFF
v_gene: TRBV2; abundance: few; j_gene: TRBJ1-1; d_gene: TRBD1; CDR3nt: TGTGCCACAGGGGGCAACACTGAAGCTTTCTTT; CDR3aa: CATGGNTEAFF
v_gene: TRBV30; abundance: -; j_gene: TRBJ1-1; d_gene: -; CDR3nt: TGTGCCTGGAGGCGCCTGAACACTGAAGCTTTCTTT; CDR3aa: CAWRRLNTEAFF
v_gene: TRBV7-2; abundance: -; j_gene: TRBJ2-5; d_gene: -; CDR3nt: TGTGCCAGCAGCCGAATCCCGGGCGGAGCCTGGGAGACCCAGTACTTC; CDR3aa: CASSRIPGGAWETQYF
v_gene: TRBV7-6; abundance: few; j_gene: TRBJ2-5; d_gene: TRBD1; CDR3nt: TGTGCCAGCAGCTCATCCCCCTACCGGGACAGGGAGCTGGAGACCCAGTACTTC; CDR3aa: CASSSSPYRDRELETQYF
v_gene: TRBV20-1; abundance: -; j_gene: TRBJ2-5; d_gene: -; CDR3nt: TGCAGTGCTAGAGATCGGGGCCGGGAGACCCAGTACTTC; CDR3aa: CSARDRGRETQYF
v_gene: TRBV12-3/TRBV12-4; abundance: few; j_gene: TRBJ1-6; d_gene: -; CDR3nt: TGTGCCAGCAGTCCAGGGGTTGGATCACCCCTCCACTTT; CDR3aa: CASSPGVGSPLHF
v_gene: TRBV27; abundance: -; j_gene: TRBJ1-2; d_gene: -; CDR3nt: TGTGCCAGCAGTTTTGCCGGGGGTTATGGCTACACCTTC; CDR3aa: CASSFAGGYGYTF
v_gene: TRBV11-2; abundance: -; j_gene: TRBJ2-3; d_gene: -; CDR3nt: TGTGCCAGCAGCCCGTACACAGATACGCAGTATTTT; CDR3aa: CASSPYTDTQYF
v_gene: TRBV28; abundance: few; j_gene: TRBJ1-2; d_gene: -; CDR3nt: TGTGCCAGCAGTCGCTATGGCTACACCTTC; CDR3aa: CASSRYGYTF
v_gene: TRBV7-2; abundance: -; j_gene: TRBJ2-5; d_gene: TRBD2; CDR3nt: TGTGCCAGCAGCTTAGAGCTAGCGGGAGGAGAGACCCAGTACTTC; CDR3aa: CASSLELAGGETQYF
v_gene: TRBV24-1; abundance: -; j_gene: TRBJ2-3; d_gene: TRBD1; CDR3nt: TGTGCCACCAGTGATTGGGGACAGGGGGGTGTCGATACGCAGTATTTT; CDR3aa: CATSDWGQGGVDTQYF